These 12 T cell receptor beta chains came from one sample sequenced in a study of blood T cell repertoires in COVID-19. Generated by immunoSEQ multiplex PCR, the TCRdb table keeps only in-frame clones and is missing some. The sample consists of roughly 82,000 clones, approximately 82% of them appearing once. Material: peripheral blood. The receptor source for this set is a woman aged 55 to 70 with acute or convalescent COVID-19.

J is TRBJ2-1 and V is TRBV18; D gene ambiguous. CDR3 length equals 16 residues. Deletions cut 2 bases from V and 4 bases from J, with 15 bases between. CDR1 and CDR2 from the germline V gene are KGHSH and LQKENI. The CDR3 nucleotides read TGTGCCAGCTCACCAAATCTAGATATCCGTTACAATGAGCAGTTCTTC. This encodes CASSPNLDIRYNEQFF.

The genes are TRBV7-8 and TRBJ2-7; D gene ambiguous. CDR1 and CDR2 from the germline V gene are SGHVS and FQNEAQ. The length of the CDR3 is 14 residues. V shed 6 bases and J shed 12 bases, with 24 bases lying between them. CDR3 loop: CASSNSIDTIQRYF. CDR3 nucleotides: TGTGCCAGCAGTAATTCCATAGACACCATCCAACGGTACTTC.

This clone was observed once. V usage is TRBV2 and J usage is TRBJ2-2; 15 bases are shared with TRBD2. The CDR3 runs to 15 residues. Germline assignment: CDR1 SNHLY and CDR2 FYNNEI. Unmatched junction bases numbered 5, after V lost 10 bases and J lost 5 bases. The chain's CDR3 is CATTGLAGGTGELFF. The CDR3 bases are TGTGCCACCACGGGACTAGCGGGAGGAACCGGGGAGCTGTTTTTT.

V and J are TRBV7-2 and TRBJ2-3; D may be TRBD1 (6 bases). CDR3 length: 14 residues. Germline CDR1 and CDR2: SGHTA and FQGNSA. V was trimmed by 0 bases and J by 7 bases, leaving 11 bases between them. The CDR3 DNA reads TGTGCCAGCAGCTTAGCGGCCGGGACACATACGCAGTATTTT. Translation: CASSLAAGTHTQYF.

The V and J genes are TRBV6-6 and TRBJ1-3; possible D gene TRBD1, 5 bases. From germline, CDR1 is MNHNY and CDR2 SVGAGI (reference sequence). This CDR3 comprises 15 residues. The V end was cut by 0 bases, the J end by 3 bases, with 9 bases between. CDR3 sequence (DNA): TGTGCCAGCAGTTACTCGAAGGGGAATGGAAACACCATATATTTT. Amino acids: CASSYSKGNGNTIYF.

V and J are TRBV20-1 and TRBJ2-7; 10 bases align to TRBD1. There are 14 residues in the CDR3. The germline V gene has CDR1 DFQATT and CDR2 SNEGSKA (reference sequence). After removal of 3 bases from V and 2 bases from J, the junction contained 4 bases not matched to a gene. CDR3 sequence reads: CSASLGTGAYEQYF. CDR3 in DNA: TGCAGTGCTAGTTTGGGGACAGGGGCCTACGAGCAGTACTTC.

The gene calls are TRBV19 and TRBJ1-1; 7 nucleotides agree with TRBD1. The CDR3 totals 15 residues. The J segment lost 5 bases and the V segment lost 3 bases, leaving 9 bases of the junction unmatched. Germline V gene data show CDR1 as LNHDA and CDR2 as SQIVND (reference sequence). This chain's CDR3 is CASSITRGKGTEAFF. CDR3 nucleotides: TGTGCCAGTAGTATTACCAGGGGGAAAGGGACTGAAGCTTTCTTT.

The chain employs TRBV5-6 and TRBJ1-2; 7 bases align to TRBD1. The V and J ends lost 4 bases and 3 bases, in that order; junction bases with no gene match: 6. In germline, CDR1 is SGHDT, CDR2 YYEEEE. The CDR3 sequence is 14 residues long. CDR3 sequence (DNA): TGTGCCAGCAGCCTGGGACAGTCAGACTATGGCTACACCTTC. This codes for CASSLGQSDYGYTF.

The chain is built from TRBV7-3 and TRBJ1-6; 8 bases align to TRBD1. CDR3 length equals 14 residues. V lost 0 bases, J lost 8 bases, and 0 bases stayed unmatched. Germline V gives CDR1 SGHTA, CDR2 FQGTGA. The CDR3 protein is CASSLTTGDSPLHF. Here the CDR3 DNA reads TGTGCCAGCAGCTTAACGACAGGGGATTCACCCCTCCACTTT. Full variable domain (missing parts from reference TRBV7-3 and TRBJ1-6): GAGVSQTPSNKVTEKGKYVELRCDPISGHTALYWYRQSLGQGPEFLIYFQGTGAADDSGLPNDRFFAVRPEGSVSTLKIQRTERGDSAVYLCASSLTTGDSPLHFGNGTRLTVT.

The V call is TRBV29-1, the J call TRBJ1-2; D is uncertain. The V gene's germline CDR1 is SQVTM and CDR2 ANQGSEA. V was clipped by 4 bases and J by 4 bases, with 16 bases between them. The CDR3 spans 14 residues. The CDR3 here is CSVAEGLSGYGYTF. CDR3 DNA sequence: TGCAGCGTTGCGGAAGGTCTCTCAGGCTATGGCTACACCTTC.

This sequence joins TRBV5-5 and TRBJ1-1; a possible D gene is TRBD1 (6 bases). Germline CDR1 is SGHKS and CDR2 is YYEKEE (reference sequence). V was trimmed by 7 bases and J by 6 bases, leaving 28 bases between them. This CDR3 is 17 amino acids long. CDR3 loop: CASSLWDNSAYIPEAFF. Here the CDR3 DNA reads TGTGCCAGCTCCCTGTGGGACAACTCCGCTTATATCCCTGAAGCTTTCTTT.

Here the CDR3 DNA reads TGTGCCTGGAGTGTAGCCGCGACGGGGAAACTGTTTTTT. This translates into CAWSVAATGKLFF. The chain carries TRBV30 and TRBJ1-4; D is uncertain. This CDR3 contains 13 residues. Per germline, CDR1 GTSNPN and CDR2 SVGIG (reference sequence). V gave up 0 bases and J gave up 11 bases, with 13 bases separating them.